Each of the 24 T cell receptor beta chains below was sequenced from the same sample in a study of blood T cell repertoires in COVID-19. Libraries were prepared by immunoSEQ multiplex PCR; TCRdb keeps only in-frame clonotypes and omits some of them. The sample contains 200,000 to 250,000 clones, 80% to 90% of which appear only once. The sample comprised peripheral blood. The receptor set was obtained from a woman aged 80 or over with active or convalescent COVID-19.

V gene TRBV27 combines with J gene TRBJ2-7; D is possibly TRBD1 (6 bases). Germline loops: CDR1 MNHEY, CDR2 SMNVEV (reference sequence). The CDR3 consists of 15 residues. The V end lost 0 bases, the J end lost 3 bases, and 12 bases lay between the germline ends. CDR3 sequence reads: CASSLSGRGSYEQYF. DNA of the CDR3: TGTGCCAGCAGTTTATCGGGCAGGGGCAGCTACGAGCAGTACTTC.

This chain connects TRBV4-3 to TRBJ2-7, with 9 bases matching TRBD2. Germline assignment: CDR1 LGHNA and CDR2 YSLEER. The CDR3 spans 16 residues. Unmatched junction bases numbered 9, after V lost 0 bases and J lost 6 bases. Written as DNA, the CDR3 is TGCGCCAGCAGCCAAGATAGAGGTAGCGGGAGTACCGAGCAGTACTTC. It translates to CASSQDRGSGSTEQYF.

This clone was counted between two and nine times. V and J are TRBV18 and TRBJ1-1; 9 positions agree with TRBD1. CDR3 length equals 14 residues. In germline, CDR1 is KGHSH, CDR2 LQKENI. The trim removed 6 bases at V and 4 bases at J, leaving 6 bases unmatched. The CDR3 spells CASSQGQGGTEAFF. The CDR3, as DNA: TGTGCCAGCTCCCAGGGACAGGGAGGCACTGAAGCTTTCTTT.

This chain joins TRBV7-3 and TRBJ2-1; no reliable D call. The V end lost 2 bases, the J end lost 8 bases, and 13 bases lay between the germline ends. In germline, CDR1 is SGHTA, CDR2 FQGTGA. This CDR3 has 14 amino acids. CDR3 in amino acids: CASSLRYRSDEQFF. The CDR3 DNA reads TGTGCCAGCAGCTTACGCTACCGGAGCGATGAGCAGTTCTTC.

The V and J genes are TRBV25-1 and TRBJ1-6; D is unresolved. The germline gives CDR1 MGHDK, CDR2 SYGVNS. The CDR3 is 16 residues long. V was shortened by 0 bases and J by 4 bases, with 10 bases between the two germline ends. The CDR3 loop is CASSEYGVTYNSPLHF. The CDR3 region has the DNA TGTGCCAGCAGTGAATACGGAGTTACTTATAATTCACCCCTCCACTTT.

This clone was recorded only once. The CDR3 loop reads CASSLGHLAFSGGANVLTF. CDR3 coding DNA: TGTGCCAGCAGCTTGGGACACCTGGCCTTTTCGGGAGGGGCCAACGTCCTGACTTTC. The J gene is TRBJ2-6, the V gene TRBV5-4, with D tentatively TRBD2 (5 bases). Germline assignment: CDR1 SGHNT and CDR2 YYREEE (reference sequence). The length of the CDR3 is 19 residues. V shed 0 bases and J shed 4 bases, with 20 bases lying between them. Full variable domain (remainder filled in from reference TRBV5-4 and TRBJ2-6): ETGVTQSPTHLIKTRGQQVTLRCSSQSGHNTVSWYQQALGQGPQFIFQYYREEENGRGNFPPRFSGLQFPNYSSELNVNALELDDSALYLCASSLGHLAFSGGANVLTFGAGSRLTVL.

This rearrangement joins TRBV4-3 to TRBJ1-1; D is ambiguous. Trimming removed 1 base at V and 7 bases at J, with 13 bases between. From germline, CDR1 is LGHNA and CDR2 YSLEER. The CDR3 is 14 residues long. The CDR3 nucleotides read TGCGCCAGCAGCCAAGTGGTAGCTTTTAGTGAAGCTTTCTTT. Its translation is CASSQVVAFSEAFF.

The chain recombines TRBV7-9 with TRBJ2-3, with 8 bases fitting TRBD2. Germline assignment: CDR1 SEHNR and CDR2 FQNEAQ (reference sequence). This CDR3 has 15 residues. V shed 7 bases, J shed 6 bases, and the junction held 12 bases outside the gene matches. The CDR3 DNA is TGTGCCAGCACCACCCCGGGGGGGCCAGGGGATACGCAGTATTTT. Amino acids: CASTTPGGPGDTQYF.

A few counts support this clone. The V and J genes are TRBV4-2 and TRBJ2-5; unclear D gene. Germline V lookup: CDR1 LGHNA, CDR2 YNFKEQ. Trimming removed 1 base at V and 2 bases at J, with 11 bases between. This CDR3 has 15 residues. CDR3 region: CASSQGRGAQETQYF. The CDR3, as DNA: TGTGCCAGCAGCCAAGGTCGAGGTGCACAAGAGACCCAGTACTTC.

The V and J genes are TRBV28 and TRBJ2-7; 7 bases are a match to TRBD1. CDR3 size: 14 residues. Germline loops: CDR1 MDHEN, CDR2 SYDVKM. V lost 5 bases to trimming and J lost 0 bases; unmatched junction nucleotides: 4. The CDR3 reads CASSPGTASYEQYF. The CDR3 nucleotides read TGTGCCAGCAGTCCCGGGACAGCCTCCTACGAGCAGTACTTC. Supplemented by reference TRBV28 and TRBJ2-7, the full variable domain reads DVKVTQSSRYLVKRTGEKVFLECVQDMDHENMFWYRQDPGLGLRLIYFSYDVKMKEKGDIPEGYSVSREKKERFSLILESASTNQTSMYLCASSPGTASYEQYFGPGTRLTVT.

The V call is TRBV11-3, the J call TRBJ1-2, with TRBD1 matching 7 bases. From germline, CDR1 is SGHNT and CDR2 YENEEA. The CDR3 is made up of 15 amino acids. The V segment lost 5 bases and the J segment 1 base; nucleotides outside the gene matches: 7. CDR3 residues: CASSLGQSINYGYTF. In DNA form, the CDR3 reads TGTGCCAGCAGCCTGGGACAGTCCATTAACTATGGCTACACCTTC.

This clone was counted once. V gene TRBV7-9 combines with J gene TRBJ2-7; 13 bases map to TRBD2. V was pared by 5 bases and J by 0 bases, with 4 bases of the junction left unmatched. The CDR3 runs 16 residues. Germline CDR1 is SEHNR and CDR2 is FQNEAQ (reference sequence). The CDR3 loop reads CASSPGTSGASYEQYF. CDR3 DNA sequence: TGTGCCAGCAGCCCAGGGACTAGCGGGGCCTCCTACGAGCAGTACTTC. The whole variable domain, filled in from reference TRBV7-9 and TRBJ2-7, reads DTGVSQNPRHKITKRGQNVTFRCDPISEHNRLYWYRQTLGQGPEFLTYFQNEAQLEKSRLLSDRFSAERPKGSFSTLEIQRTEQGDSAMYLCASSPGTSGASYEQYFGPGTRLTVT.

The CDR3 here is CASSQTTGFGSGNTIYF. DNA for the CDR3: TGTGCCAGCAGCCAGACTACAGGGTTCGGCTCTGGAAACACCATATATTTT. The chain uses TRBV14 and TRBJ1-3; weak D call: TRBD1 (6 bases). The CDR3 covers 17 residues. Germline V gene sequence: CDR1 SGHDN, CDR2 FVKESK. Trimming shortened V by 3 bases and J by 0 bases, and 15 bases separated the two germline ends.

The chain joins TRBV6-5 to TRBJ2-5, with D maybe TRBD1 (5 bases). This CDR3 region has 13 residues. CDR1 is MNHEY, CDR2 SVGAGI, per germline. The germline V and J ends were trimmed by 6 bases and 2 bases, with 10 bases remaining between them. DNA of the CDR3: TGTGCCAGCAGCAGACAGTTTCAAGAGACCCAGTACTTC. Protein product: CASSRQFQETQYF.

The CDR3 sequence is CASSPSAGFEQYF. DNA for the CDR3: TGTGCCAGCAGTCCCTCGGCGGGGTTCGAGCAGTACTTC. The chain joins TRBV12-3 or TRBV12-4 to TRBJ2-7; a possible D gene is TRBD2 (6 bases). CDR3 length equals 13 residues. Deletions cut 5 bases from V and 6 bases from J, with 14 bases between.

This sequence joins TRBV6-2 or TRBV6-3 and TRBJ2-1, with 7 positions matching TRBD1. CDR3 length equals 16 residues. The germline V gene has CDR1 MNHEY and CDR2 SVGEGT. Trimming cost V 6 bases and J 0 bases; bases outside gene matches: 8. In nucleotides, the CDR3 is TGTGCCAGCAGCTCCCCCCGGACAGGCTCCTACAATGAGCAGTTCTTC. Its protein is CASSSPRTGSYNEQFF.

The V gene is TRBV7-2, the J gene TRBJ2-3, with TRBD2 matching 11 bases. Looked up from germline, CDR1 is SGHTA and CDR2 is FQGNSA. Trimming at V came to 5 bases and at J to 2 bases, leaving 9 bases not matched to a gene. The CDR3 loop spans 17 amino acids. This CDR3 reads CASSRDIAGGDTDTQYF. As DNA, the CDR3 is TGTGCCAGCAGCCGGGATATAGCGGGGGGGGACACAGATACGCAGTATTTT.

This sequence joins TRBV7-3 and TRBJ1-1; D is perhaps TRBD1 (6 bases). Per germline, CDR1 SGHTA and CDR2 FQGTGA. The ends were cut back, 2 bases at V and 4 bases at J, with 8 bases in the middle. This CDR3 has 13 residues. The CDR3 region has the DNA TGTGCCAGCAGCTTAGCGGGGGCCACTGAAGCTTTCTTT. The encoded protein is CASSLAGATEAFF. Full variable domain (remainder filled in from reference TRBV7-3 and TRBJ1-1): GAGVSQTPSNKVTEKGKYVELRCDPISGHTALYWYRQSLGQGPEFLIYFQGTGAADDSGLPNDRFFAVRPEGSVSTLKIQRTERGDSAVYLCASSLAGATEAFFGQGTRLTVV.

As to this clone: A junction boundary mismatches the germline segment, possibly from a read error. The rearrangement uses TRBV7-7 and TRBJ2-7, with D unresolved. Germline V CDR1 and CDR2: SSHAT, FNYEAQ (reference sequence). This CDR3 has 15 residues. This CDR3 is CASSPEFVPSYEQYF. The CDR3, as DNA: TGTGCTAGCAGCCCCGAGTTTGTCCCTTCCTACGAGCAGTACTTC.

As DNA, the CDR3 is TGTGCCAGCAGCCGAATCACAGATTTGGGCACTGAAGCTTTCTTT. It yields the protein CASSRITDLGTEAFF. The V call is TRBV7-9, the J call TRBJ1-1; D is ambiguous. The CDR3 covers 15 residues. The V end lost 5 bases, the J end lost 4 bases, and 17 bases lay between the germline ends. The germline CDR1 and CDR2 sequences are SEHNR and FQNEAQ (reference sequence).

The rearrangement joins TRBV2 to TRBJ2-3; TRBD2 might be the D (6 bases). CDR1 SNHLY and CDR2 FYNNEI come from the germline V gene. This CDR3 region has 15 residues. Trimming took 9 bases from V and 0 from J, leaving 16 bases between them. CDR3 protein: CASSFSGSSTDTQYF. CDR3 sequence (DNA): TGTGCCAGTTCATTTAGCGGATCTAGCACAGATACGCAGTATTTT. The full variable domain, its missing parts supplied by reference TRBV2 and TRBJ2-3, is EPEVTQTPSHQVTQMGQEVILRCVPISNHLYFYWYRQILGQKVEFLVSFYNNEISEKSEIFDDQFSVERPDGSNFTLKIRSTKLEDSAMYFCASSFSGSSTDTQYFGPGTRLTVL.

The rearrangement joins TRBV7-2 to TRBJ2-5; D is unresolved. Germline CDR1 SGHTA, CDR2 FQGNSA. Trimming removed 4 bases from V and 2 bases from J, with 11 bases in between. The CDR3 length is 14 residues. The CDR3: CASSSSLVQETQYF. In nucleotides, the CDR3 is TGTGCCAGCAGCTCTTCACTCGTTCAAGAGACCCAGTACTTC.

This chain connects TRBV5-8 to TRBJ2-5; D perhaps matches TRBD2 (5 bases). This CDR3 contains 15 residues. Germline CDR1 is SGHTS and CDR2 is YDEGEE. Trimming cost V 4 bases and J 2 bases, with 15 bases left between them. The CDR3 is CASSRQRVVQETQYF. Here the CDR3 DNA reads TGTGCCAGCAGCCGCCAGAGGGTTGTTCAAGAGACCCAGTACTTC.

V and J are TRBV10-1 and TRBJ2-7; 8 bases match TRBD1. There are 18 residues in the CDR3. Trimming at V came to 10 bases and at J to 1 base, leaving 21 bases not matched to a gene. CDR1 and CDR2 (germline): WNHNN, SYGVQD (reference sequence). CDR3 sequence reads: CATTLGDRTNPRSYEQYF. CDR3 bases: TGCGCCACGACCCTAGGGGACAGGACGAACCCTCGATCCTACGAGCAGTACTTC.